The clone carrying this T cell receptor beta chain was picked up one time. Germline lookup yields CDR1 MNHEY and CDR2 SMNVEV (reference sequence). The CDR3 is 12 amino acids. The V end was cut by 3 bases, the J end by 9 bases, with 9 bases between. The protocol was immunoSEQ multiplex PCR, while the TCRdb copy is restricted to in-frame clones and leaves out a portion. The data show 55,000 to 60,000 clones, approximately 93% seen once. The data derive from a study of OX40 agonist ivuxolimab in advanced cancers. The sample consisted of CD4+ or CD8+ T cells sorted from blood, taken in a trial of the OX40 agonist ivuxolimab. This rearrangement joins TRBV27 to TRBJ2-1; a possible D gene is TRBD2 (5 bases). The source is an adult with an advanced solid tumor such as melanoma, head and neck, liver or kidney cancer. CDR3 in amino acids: CASSFPGGEQFF. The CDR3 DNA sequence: TGTGCCAGCAGTTTCCCTGGAGGTGAGCAGTTCTTC.